One and the same sample provided the 32 T cell receptor beta chains below, sequenced in a study of T cells in Graves' hyperthyroidism and ophthalmopathy. The TCR beta CDR3 regions underwent amplification using RNA transcripts as the source. Using the HTBI primer set, a first-round RT-PCR was run on the TCR CDR3. Via MiXCR, TCRdb re-called the multiplex PCR reads, giving one row per CDR3 protein. The data show 650,000 to 750,000 distinct CDR3 sequences, 12% to 15% seen once. The sequencing input was blood. The receptors shown here come from a woman in her late teens or twenties with Graves' hyperthyroidism.

The table lists this clonotype with many counts. The chain recombines TRBV7-3 with TRBJ2-3; 13 nucleotides line up with TRBD2. CDR3 length: 17 amino acids. Unmatched junction bases numbered 2, after V lost 0 bases and J lost 2 bases. The germline V gene has CDR1 SGHTA and CDR2 FQGTGA. The CDR3: CASSLTGTSGITDTQYF. The CDR3 DNA reads TGTGCCAGCAGCTTAACCGGGACTAGCGGGATCACAGATACGCAGTATTTT.

This sequence joins TRBV11-2 and TRBJ2-4; 7 bases are shared with TRBD1. The ends lost 5 bases at V and 7 bases at J; junction bases unmatched: 17. The CDR3 is 17 residues long. Germline V gives CDR1 SGHAT, CDR2 FQNNGV. The CDR3 reads CASSKDLLKMTGNIQYF. CDR3 bases: TGTGCCAGCAGCAAAGACCTCCTCAAAATGACAGGGAACATTCAGTACTTC. The full variable domain, in which reference TRBV11-2 and TRBJ2-4 provide the parts outside the CDR3, is EAGVAQSPRYKIIEKRQSVAFWCNPISGHATLYWYQQILGQGPKLLIQFQNNGVVDDSQLPKDRFSAERLKGVDSTLKIQPAKLEDSAVYLCASSKDLLKMTGNIQYFGAGTRLSVL.

This clonotype was seen many times. The chain joins TRBV11-2 to TRBJ2-3; TRBD1 might be the D (6 bases). V was clipped by 4 bases and J by 0 bases, with 17 bases between them. The germline V gene has CDR1 SGHAT and CDR2 FQNNGV. CDR3 size: 17 residues. The DNA of the CDR3 is TGTGCCAGCAGCTCCTATCAGGGGAACAAAAGCACAGATACGCAGTATTTT. Protein sequence: CASSSYQGNKSTDTQYF.

The sample holds many counts of this clonotype. The chain is built from TRBV18 and TRBJ1-5; no clear D. The CDR3 has 16 amino acids. Trimming removed 2 bases from V and 0 bases from J, with 11 bases in between. The V gene's germline CDR1 is KGHSH and CDR2 LQKENI. The CDR3 bases are TGTGCCAGCTCACCAAGAGAGGTTCTTAGCAATCAGCCCCAGCATTTT. Amino acid sequence: CASSPREVLSNQPQHF.

This clonotype was counted many times. The chain couples TRBV11-2 to TRBJ2-5, with 9 bases lining up with TRBD2. V gave up 2 bases and J gave up 2 bases; unmatched junction bases: 0. There are 14 residues in the CDR3. The germline gives CDR1 SGHAT, CDR2 FQNNGV. The CDR3: CASSLLAGQETQYF. DNA of the CDR3: TGTGCCAGCAGCTTACTAGCGGGGCAAGAGACCCAGTACTTC. The variable domain in full, completed from reference TRBV11-2 and TRBJ2-5, reads EAGVAQSPRYKIIEKRQSVAFWCNPISGHATLYWYQQILGQGPKLLIQFQNNGVVDDSQLPKDRFSAERLKGVDSTLKIQPAKLEDSAVYLCASSLLAGQETQYFGPGTRLLVL.

This clonotype appeared many times. The chain carries TRBV7-9 and TRBJ2-3, with D possibly TRBD2 on 5 matching bases. The V gene lost 7 bases and the J gene lost 0 bases, with 8 bases spanning the gap. The CDR3 totals 13 residues. The germline CDR1 and CDR2 sequences are SEHNR and FQNEAQ (reference sequence). This CDR3 is CASIGVSTDTQYF. The CDR3 nucleotides are TGTGCCAGCATCGGGGTCAGCACAGATACGCAGTATTTT. Full variable domain (missing parts from reference TRBV7-9 and TRBJ2-3): DTGVSQNPRHKITKRGQNVTFRCDPISEHNRLYWYRQTLGQGPEFLTYFQNEAQLEKSRLLSDRFSAERPKGSFSTLEIQRTEQGDSAMYLCASIGVSTDTQYFGPGTRLTVL.

This clonotype was recorded many times. V is TRBV7-2 and J is TRBJ2-1; D might be TRBD1 or TRBD2, each matching 6 bases. Trimming left V 6 bases short and J 1 base short, with 13 bases between. The CDR3 is 15 amino acids. Germline CDR1 reads SGHTA; CDR2 reads FQGNSA. CDR3 region: CASSTGAGSYNEQFF. As DNA, the CDR3 is TGTGCCAGCAGTACGGGGGCGGGGTCCTACAATGAGCAGTTCTTC. Filled out from reference TRBV7-2 and TRBJ2-1, the complete variable domain reads GAGVSQSPSNKVTEKGKDVELRCDPISGHTALYWYRQSLGQGLEFLIYFQGNSAPDKSGLPSDRFSAERTGGSVSTLTIQRTQQEDSAVYLCASSTGAGSYNEQFFGPGTRLTVL.

This clonotype was seen more than once but under ten times. The V and J genes are TRBV7-9 and TRBJ1-2, with D tentatively TRBD1 (6 bases). The CDR3 spans 16 residues. V was trimmed by 4 bases and J by 0 bases, leaving 15 bases between them. Germline lookup yields CDR1 SEHNR and CDR2 FQNEAQ (reference sequence). CDR3 protein: CASSSPTRTANYGYTF. The CDR3 coding sequence is TGTGCCAGCAGCTCCCCCACAAGGACAGCTAACTATGGCTACACCTTC.

This clonotype was counted at least ten times. The rearrangement uses TRBV7-8 and TRBJ2-7; D call uncertain. The germline V and J ends were trimmed by 1 base and 2 bases, with 12 bases remaining between them. The CDR3 extends over 15 amino acids. Germline V CDR1 and CDR2: SGHVS, FQNEAQ. The CDR3 region is CASSLEDRTPYEQYF. In DNA form, the CDR3 reads TGTGCCAGCAGCTTAGAGGACCGGACCCCCTACGAGCAGTACTTC.

This clonotype was counted many times. The rearrangement links TRBV27 to TRBJ2-7, with TRBD1 identical over 9 bases. Looked up from germline, CDR1 is MNHEY and CDR2 is SMNVEV (reference sequence). V lost 6 bases to trimming and J lost 5 bases; unmatched junction nucleotides: 14. This CDR3 contains 16 residues. The CDR3 loop reads CASSLIIGDRADEQYF. CDR3 DNA: TGTGCCAGCAGCCTTATAATAGGGGACAGGGCTGACGAGCAGTACTTC.

The CDR3 DNA reads as TGTGCCAGTACCCCAGGGGGCGTGACCGGGGAGCTGTTTTTT. The encoded protein is CASTPGGVTGELFF. J is TRBJ2-2 and V is TRBV19; 8 bases agree with TRBD1. There are 14 residues in the CDR3. The germline gives CDR1 LNHDA, CDR2 SQIVND (reference sequence). The V gene end was trimmed by 7 bases and the J gene end by 5 bases; junction bases not matched to a gene: 6.

In its sample, this clonotype was seen a few times. The chain joins TRBV4-1 to TRBJ2-1; 11 bases are shared with TRBD2. V lost 1 base and J lost 15; bases outside the gene matches: 8. CDR1 is MGHRA and CDR2 is YSYEKL in the germline V gene. The CDR3 contains 14 residues. The CDR3 sequence: CASSQANSGRAAFF. In DNA form, the CDR3 reads TGCGCCAGCAGCCAAGCAAATAGCGGGAGGGCCGCGTTCTTC.

This clonotype has a count of ten or more. The chain has TRBV18 and TRBJ2-1; perhaps TRBD2 as D (5 bases). Per the germline V gene, CDR1 is KGHSH and CDR2 is LQKENI. Between the trimmed V and J ends, which lost 4 bases and 4 bases, there was a span of 20 bases. This CDR3 comprises 17 residues. The CDR3 is CASSLQRTASRYNEQFF. The CDR3, as DNA: TGTGCCAGCTCACTCCAGCGGACCGCCTCGAGATACAATGAGCAGTTCTTC.

The sample holds many counts of this clonotype. The CDR3, as DNA: TGTGCCAGCAGCAGGGACAGAAGCACAGATACGCAGTATTTT. This translates into CASSRDRSTDTQYF. The rearrangement uses TRBV2 and TRBJ2-3; TRBD1 matches 7 bases. V shed 6 bases, J shed 0 bases, and the junction held 3 bases outside the gene matches. The germline V gene has CDR1 SNHLY and CDR2 FYNNEI. The CDR3 sequence is 14 residues long.

This clonotype has at least ten counts. The gene calls are TRBV5-8 and TRBJ1-2; the match to TRBD1 covers 7 bases. Germline V gives CDR1 SGHTS, CDR2 YDEGEE. This CDR3 comprises 14 residues. The junction had 1 base not matched to a gene; V was cut back by 2 bases and J by 0 bases. The CDR3 sequence is CASSFQGANYGYTF. The CDR3 DNA is TGTGCCAGCAGCTTTCAGGGGGCTAACTATGGCTACACCTTC.

In this sample, this clonotype turned up a few times. This chain connects TRBV19 to TRBJ2-1; 7 nucleotides agree with TRBD2. V was clipped by 4 bases and J by 6 bases; unmatched bases: 3. This CDR3 spans 13 amino acids. Germline V lookup: CDR1 LNHDA, CDR2 SQIVND (reference sequence). The CDR3 loop reads CASSSGSGNEQFF. The CDR3 region has the DNA TGTGCCAGTAGTAGCGGGAGCGGCAATGAGCAGTTCTTC.

To note about this clonotype: The CDR3 carries no conserved terminal phenylalanine or tryptophan, so it likely arises from a read error. The V call is TRBV9, the J call TRBJ2-3; 8 bases are a match to TRBD1. Germline V gene lookup returns CDR1 SGDLS and CDR2 YYNGEE. The CDR3 has 15 amino acids. The V and J ends lost 3 bases and 3 bases, in that order; junction bases with no gene match: 6. CDR3: CASSGGQVGTDTQYL. CDR3 bases: TGTGCCAGCAGCGGGGGACAGGTAGGGACAGATACGCAGTATCTT.

The genes are TRBV19 and TRBJ1-2; D may be TRBD1 (6 bases). V was clipped by 8 bases and J by 4 bases, with 11 bases between them. From germline, CDR1 is LNHDA and CDR2 SQIVND (reference sequence). CDR3 length: 12 amino acids. This CDR3 is CASADRVYGYTF. Written as DNA, the CDR3 is TGTGCCAGTGCGGACAGAGTCTATGGCTACACCTTC.

Ten or more counts support this clonotype. The V gene is TRBV4-1, the J gene TRBJ1-5, with 9 bases identical to TRBD1. CDR1 and CDR2 (germline): MGHRA, YSYEKL. This CDR3 has 12 amino acids. V lost 6 bases to trimming and J lost 9 bases; unmatched junction nucleotides: 3. The CDR3 loop reads CASSSTGGPQHF. The CDR3 region has the DNA TGCGCCAGCAGTTCGACAGGGGGGCCCCAGCATTTT.

This clonotype was found a few times. The chain couples TRBV27 to TRBJ2-7; TRBD2 might be the D (6 bases). Trimming removed 3 bases at V and 3 bases at J, with 15 bases between. The CDR3 runs to 15 residues. Germline-derived CDR1 and CDR2 are MNHEY and SMNVEV (reference sequence). As DNA, the CDR3 is TGTGCCAGCAGTTTGTACCCCGCCGGGGGCTACGAGCAGTACTTC. This codes for CASSLYPAGGYEQYF.

In DNA form, the CDR3 reads TGCGCCAGCAGCCACCGACTGCCCAGCTCCTACGAGCAGTACTTC. Protein sequence: CASSHRLPSSYEQYF. The chain combines TRBV4-1 with TRBJ2-7; the D is unclear. CDR1 is MGHRA and CDR2 is YSYEKL in the germline V gene. The CDR3 covers 15 residues. The V end was cut by 3 bases, the J end by 0 bases, with 12 bases between.

This clonotype has a count of ten or more. The J gene is TRBJ2-5, the V gene TRBV6-2 or TRBV6-3; D uncertain. The CDR3 is 14 residues long. Germline V gives CDR1 MNHEY, CDR2 SVGEGT. V lost 4 bases, J lost 4 bases, and 13 bases lay in between. CDR3 protein: CASSLTYRAETQYF. For the CDR3, the DNA is TGTGCCAGCAGTTTAACCTACCGGGCAGAGACCCAGTACTTC.

For this clonotype: A much bigger clone sits one base away, suggesting this may be a read error. The CDR3 nucleotides are TGTGCCAGCAGTTCCAGTTTATCTAGTTGGATCAATGAGCAGTTCTTC. It codes for CASSSSLSSWINEQFF. The chain carries TRBV27 and TRBJ2-1, with D hard to call. From germline, CDR1 is MNHEY and CDR2 SMNVEV (reference sequence). Trimming cost V 4 bases and J 6 bases, with 19 bases left between them. CDR3 size: 16 residues.

The genes are TRBV12-3 or TRBV12-4 and TRBJ2-3, with 10 positions matching TRBD2. The ends lost 8 bases at V and 0 bases at J; junction bases unmatched: 2. CDR3 length equals 14 residues. The CDR3 DNA sequence: TGTGCCAGCGGACTAGCGGCTAGCACAGATACGCAGTATTTT. This codes for CASGLAASTDTQYF.

This rearrangement joins TRBV7-9 to TRBJ2-7, with D perhaps matching TRBD1 (5 bases). V was shortened by 4 bases and J by 1 base, with 23 bases between the two germline ends. Germline CDR1 SEHNR, CDR2 FQNEAQ (reference sequence). This CDR3 has 18 amino acids. CDR3 coding DNA: TGTGCCAGCAGCTCTTCGAACGTAGCAGGGCCTATTTCCTACGAGCAGTACTTC. Protein sequence: CASSSSNVAGPISYEQYF.

The table lists this clonotype with many counts. This chain joins TRBV6-1 and TRBJ2-7; 9 nucleotides agree with TRBD1. This CDR3 comprises 15 residues. J was trimmed by 6 bases and V by 5 bases; bases with no gene match: 11. Germline lookup yields CDR1 MNHNS and CDR2 SASEGT. The CDR3 protein is CASSLLQGAVVEQYF. As DNA, the CDR3 is TGTGCCAGCAGTCTTTTACAGGGGGCGGTGGTCGAGCAGTACTTC.

The V and J genes are TRBV9 and TRBJ2-3, with TRBD2 as a possible D gene (6 bases). Germline CDR1 is SGDLS and CDR2 is YYNGEE. V was pared by 3 bases and J by 6 bases, with 11 bases between. CDR3 length: 13 residues. The chain's CDR3 is CASSDPAGDTQYF. CDR3 in DNA: TGTGCCAGCAGCGACCCCGCGGGGGATACGCAGTATTTT.

The chain employs TRBV14 and TRBJ1-1; 7 nucleotides agree with TRBD1. Trimming took 4 bases from V and 0 from J; bases not matched to a gene: 8. Germline CDR1 is SGHDN and CDR2 is FVKESK. This CDR3 region has 16 residues. The CDR3 nucleotides read TGTGCCAGCAGCCCCCCCGGCAGGGGGGTGAACACTGAAGCTTTCTTT. Amino acid sequence: CASSPPGRGVNTEAFF.

This clonotype occurred many times. The chain is built from TRBV20-1 and TRBJ1-1; the D gene is possibly TRBD1 (5 bases). Trimming removed 8 bases from V and 1 base from J, with 14 bases in between. The CDR3 is 13 residues long. The germline V gene has CDR1 DFQATT and CDR2 SNEGSKA (reference sequence). Written as DNA, the CDR3 is TGCAGTCCAACGGGACGTAAGAACACTGAAGCTTTCTTT. This sequence encodes CSPTGRKNTEAFF.

This clonotype came up many times. The V and J genes are TRBV5-1 and TRBJ2-1, with D unresolved. The V end lost 2 bases, the J end lost 8 bases, and 17 bases lay between the germline ends. Germline assignment: CDR1 SGHRS and CDR2 YFSETQ. The CDR3 spans 15 residues. The CDR3 sequence: CASSLNTHNTHEQFF. The DNA of the CDR3 is TGCGCCAGCAGCTTAAACACACACAATACCCATGAGCAGTTCTTC.

As DNA, the CDR3 is TGTGCCACCAGCAGAGATAGCAGGGCCGGGGAGCTGTTTTTT. Translated, it gives CATSRDSRAGELFF. The V call is TRBV15, the J call TRBJ2-2, with D possibly being TRBD1 (5 bases). This CDR3 region has 14 residues. Between the trimmed V and J ends, which lost 0 bases and 6 bases, there was a span of 8 bases. From germline, CDR1 is LNHNV and CDR2 YYDKDF (reference sequence).

This clonotype was seen repeatedly, ten times or more. The rearrangement links TRBV11-2 to TRBJ2-4; D unresolved. CDR3 size: 14 residues. The ends were cut back, 5 bases at V and 9 bases at J, with 17 bases in the middle. Germline lookup yields CDR1 SGHAT and CDR2 FQNNGV. The CDR3, as DNA: TGTGCCAGCAGCCGCCCTCTAGGAGATAGCATTCAGTACTTC. It yields the protein CASSRPLGDSIQYF.